This TCR beta chain was found in a study of blood T cells in healthy people across ages. General study points: Across the age range, TCR beta diversity per million T cells fell in a roughly linear way. Investigators viewed diversity estimates from one million T cells as underestimates, the study reported.

On this clonotype: Its specificity is not known.

There were at least 6 micrograms of total RNA extracted from every sample. Using a J-beta primer mix together with a sample-barcoded 5' primer, a second PCR was run for 7 to 11 cycles. Using its own MiXCR run on the 5' RACE reads, TCRdb lists one record per CDR3 protein. Of roughly 500,000 distinct CDR3 sequences listed, about 26% are singletons. This CDR3 contains 15 residues. V dropped 0 bases and J dropped 6; count of bases not matched to a gene: 7. The germline CDR1 and CDR2 sequences are DFQATT and SNEGSKA (reference sequence). What was sequenced was blood. The sequence derives from a woman in her seventies in good health. V gene TRBV20-1 combines with J gene TRBJ2-3, with 9 bases fitting TRBD2. For the CDR3, the DNA is TGCAGTGCTAGAGATTGGATAGCGGGGGTGGATACGCAGTATTTT. It codes for CSARDWIAGVDTQYF.